This is a list of T cell receptor beta chains from one sample in a study of identical twins. TCRdb re-called the 5' RACE reads through MiXCR, storing one row per CDR3 protein. Among 650,000 to 800,000 distinct CDR3 sequences listed, around 8.3% were seen once. In addition, the sample was reused for a study of yellow fever vaccine responses in identical twins.

The sample was PBMCs. The receptors come from a woman between 18 and 29 years old in good health. The CDR3 runs from the conserved cysteine through the conserved F or W. A D gene is named only where the DNA matches it firmly. Not every row has a clone size; where given, it reads once, few, many or a size class.

many	TRBV15	TRBJ1-1	NA	CATSRDRVNTEAFF	TGTGCCACCAGCAGAGATCGAGTGAACACTGAAGCTTTCTTT
many	TRBV5-1	TRBJ1-3	NA	CASSFGQTGNTIYF	TGCGCCAGCAGCTTCGGGCAGACTGGAAACACCATATATTTT
few	TRBV10-3	TRBJ2-7	NA	CAIRPTPNYEQYF	TGTGCAATACGGCCCACTCCCAACTACGAGCAGTACTTC
NA	TRBV7-2	TRBJ2-3	TRBD1	CASSSAGTGTDTQYF	TGTGCCAGCAGCTCAGCCGGGACAGGGACAGATACGCAGTATTTT
many	TRBV7-9	TRBJ2-5	NA	CASSPGTITYF	TGTGCCAGCAGCCCCGGGACAATAACGTACTTC
few	TRBV20-1	TRBJ2-2	NA	CSATYPNTGELFF	TGCAGTGCTACCTATCCGAACACCGGGGAGCTGTTTTTT
few	TRBV4-2	TRBJ1-4	TRBD1	CASSQESDRGGEKLFF	TGTGCCAGCAGCCAAGAATCGGACAGGGGCGGGGAAAAACTGTTTTTT
few	TRBV3-1	TRBJ1-2	NA	CASSTASNYGYTF	TGTGCCAGCAGCACGGCCTCTAACTATGGCTACACCTTC
few	TRBV4-1	TRBJ1-1	NA	CASSRLGRDTEAFF	TGCGCCAGCAGCCGGCTGGGTCGGGACACTGAAGCTTTCTTT
NA	TRBV7-7	TRBJ2-3	NA	CASSRQPPTDTQYF	TGTGCTAGCAGCAGACAGCCTCCCACAGATACGCAGTATTTT
few	TRBV20-1	TRBJ2-2	TRBD2	CSAQGLAGSGELFF	TGCAGTGCCCAGGGACTAGCGGGGTCCGGGGAGCTGTTTTTT
many	TRBV5-1	TRBJ2-1	NA	CASSLEQGYYNEQFF	TGCGCCAGCAGCTTGGAACAGGGCTACTACAATGAGCAGTTCTTC
few	TRBV7-6	TRBJ2-5	TRBD2	CASSLADINRLAGEETQYF	TGTGCCAGCAGCTTAGCGGATATCAATAGACTAGCGGGGGAGGAGACCCAGTACTTC
NA	TRBV6-2/TRBV6-3	TRBJ2-1	NA	CASSYSPLFGTGYNEQFF	TGTGCCAGCAGTTACTCGCCACTTTTTGGGACTGGATACAATGAGCAGTTCTTC
NA	TRBV27	TRBJ1-2	NA	CASSLSVTDPEGYTF	TGTGCCAGCAGTTTGAGCGTGACGGACCCTGAAGGCTACACCTTC
few	TRBV6-5	TRBJ2-7	NA	CASSYFPLTGSEQYF	TGTGCCAGCAGTTACTTTCCCCTGACAGGAAGCGAGCAGTACTTC
few	TRBV6-6	TRBJ2-2	TRBD1	CASRRTGAGELFF	TGTGCCAGCAGGAGGACAGGGGCCGGGGAGCTGTTTTTT
few	TRBV20-1	TRBJ2-7	NA	CSARDLRGWVYEQYF	TGCAGTGCTAGAGATCTTCGAGGATGGGTTTACGAGCAGTACTTC
few	TRBV6-5	TRBJ1-6	NA	CASSYPSGKSSYNSPLHF	TGTGCCAGCAGTTACCCCAGTGGAAAAAGCTCCTATAATTCACCCCTCCACTTT
few	TRBV28	TRBJ1-4	TRBD1	CASTRGQKPNEKLFF	TGTGCCAGTACCAGGGGACAGAAGCCGAATGAAAAACTGTTTTTT
NA	TRBV30	TRBJ2-3	TRBD2	CAWSVRAGGSDTQYF	TGTGCCTGGAGTGTTCGAGCGGGGGGGTCTGATACGCAGTATTTT
many	TRBV15	TRBJ2-5	TRBD2	CATSRLGLEGTQYF	TGTGCCACCAGCAGACTTGGACTAGAGGGGACCCAGTACTTC
NA	TRBV6-1	TRBJ2-3	TRBD2	CASLAGGAGTDTQYF	TGTGCCAGCCTTGCCGGGGGGGCCGGCACAGATACGCAGTATTTT
few	TRBV6-4	TRBJ2-1	NA	CASSDSLSGYNEQFF	TGTGCCAGCAGTGACTCACTTAGCGGCTACAATGAGCAGTTCTTC
NA	TRBV5-6	TRBJ2-5	TRBD1	CASSSQGKQETQYF	TGTGCCAGCAGCTCACAGGGGAAACAAGAGACCCAGTACTTC
few	TRBV28	TRBJ2-1	TRBD2	CASSPSGAGGGNEQFF	TGTGCCAGCAGTCCCTCTGGGGCGGGAGGAGGCAATGAGCAGTTCTTC
many	TRBV10-3	TRBJ2-1	NA	CATAKWTALSYNEQFF	TGTGCCACCGCCAAATGGACAGCTCTATCCTACAATGAGCAGTTCTTC
few	TRBV20-1	TRBJ2-5	NA	CSARVTETQYF	TGCAGTGCTAGGGTCACAGAGACCCAGTACTTC
NA	TRBV20-1	TRBJ2-5	TRBD2	CSARDPAGGPRETQYF	TGCAGTGCTAGAGACCCAGCGGGAGGGCCGAGAGAGACCCAGTACTTC
many	TRBV5-1	TRBJ2-4	NA	CASSLDGNIQYF	TGCGCCAGCAGCTTGGACGGAAACATTCAGTACTTC
few	TRBV5-1	TRBJ2-5	TRBD1	CASSWGQGKSRETQYF	TGCGCCAGCAGCTGGGGACAGGGGAAATCAAGGGAGACCCAGTACTTC
many	TRBV11-2	TRBJ2-2	NA	CASSPITRRNTGELFF	TGTGCCAGCAGCCCGATCACGAGGCGGAACACCGGGGAGCTGTTTTTT
many	TRBV2	TRBJ2-2	TRBD1	CASRRQGANTGELFF	TGTGCCAGCAGGCGGCAGGGGGCGAACACCGGGGAGCTGTTTTTT
many	TRBV6-1	TRBJ1-1	NA	CASSPGRVNTEAFF	TGTGCCAGCAGCCCAGGGAGGGTGAACACTGAAGCTTTCTTT
few	TRBV20-1	TRBJ2-1	NA	CSAFRTANNEQFF	TGCAGTGCTTTCCGGACAGCCAACAATGAGCAGTTCTTC
many	TRBV5-1	TRBJ2-5	TRBD2	CASSLGLAGPQETQYF	TGCGCCAGCAGCCTGGGACTAGCGGGGCCACAAGAGACCCAGTACTTC
many	TRBV7-9	TRBJ2-5	NA	CASSRARETQYF	TGTGCCAGCAGCCGAGCGAGGGAGACCCAGTACTTC
many	TRBV7-9	TRBJ2-7	NA	CASSSNTDGEQYF	TGTGCCAGCAGCTCAAATACAGACGGGGAGCAGTACTTC
few	TRBV15	TRBJ2-7	NA	CATSRAKLGDYEQYF	TGTGCCACCAGCAGAGCTAAGTTGGGAGACTACGAGCAGTACTTC
few	TRBV4-3	TRBJ2-1	TRBD2	CASSQDAAGGYNEQFF	TGCGCCAGCAGCCAAGATGCAGCGGGAGGTTACAATGAGCAGTTCTTC
many	TRBV29-1	TRBJ2-2	NA	CSAPGGGGELFF	TGCAGCGCCCCAGGGGGGGGCGGGGAGCTGTTTTTT
NA	TRBV4-3	TRBJ2-1	TRBD2	CASSQDRTSGSSEQFF	TGCGCCAGCAGCCAAGATCGGACTAGCGGGAGTAGTGAGCAGTTCTTC
few	TRBV2	TRBJ2-1	NA	CASSVASGQVYNEQFF	TGTGCCAGCAGTGTCGCGAGTGGACAAGTGTACAATGAGCAGTTCTTC
many	TRBV12-3/TRBV12-4	TRBJ2-3	TRBD2	CASTPRTSGVSTDTQYF	TGTGCCAGCACTCCTAGGACTAGCGGGGTTAGCACAGATACGCAGTATTTT
many	TRBV29-1	TRBJ2-7	NA	CSARNSEAYEQYF	TGCAGCGCCCGTAATTCCGAAGCCTACGAGCAGTACTTC
many	TRBV24-1	TRBJ2-3	NA	CATSDHTGGLTDTQYF	TGTGCCACCAGTGACCACACGGGGGGCCTCACAGATACGCAGTATTTT
NA	TRBV5-1	TRBJ2-7	TRBD1	CASSGPGTAAYEQYF	TGCGCCAGCAGCGGACCCGGGACAGCGGCCTACGAGCAGTACTTC
NA	TRBV20-1	TRBJ2-3	NA	CSASRLIGSNTDTQYF	TGCAGTGCTAGTCGTTTGATAGGGTCAAACACAGATACGCAGTATTTT
many	TRBV6-5	TRBJ1-2	NA	CASRKGNYGYTF	TGTGCCAGCAGAAAAGGGAATTATGGCTACACCTTC
few	TRBV6-1	TRBJ1-5	NA	CASSWDINQPQHF	TGTGCCAGCAGCTGGGACATAAATCAGCCCCAGCATTTT
few	TRBV7-2	TRBJ2-1	TRBD2	CASSLNRFSGSSREQFF	TGTGCCAGCAGCCTAAATAGGTTTAGCGGGAGTAGTCGGGAGCAGTTCTTC
few	TRBV20-1	TRBJ2-7	NA	CSARVPSPGEQYF	TGCAGTGCTAGAGTCCCTTCCCCCGGCGAGCAGTATTTC
few	TRBV6-1	TRBJ2-3	NA	CASREVDTDTQYF	TGTGCCAGCAGGGAGGTAGACACAGATACGCAGTATTTT
many	TRBV11-2	TRBJ2-1	NA	CASSPISTNEQFF	TGTGCCAGCAGCCCTATCAGCACCAATGAGCAGTTCTTC
many	TRBV12-3/TRBV12-4	TRBJ2-7	NA	CASSFWQGGPDEQYF	TGTGCCAGCAGTTTCTGGCAGGGGGGGCCTGACGAGCAGTACTTC
NA	TRBV3-1	TRBJ2-3	NA	CASSQRTPAGTDTQYF	TGTGCCAGCAGCCAGAGAACTCCGGCGGGCACAGATACGCAGTATTTT
few	TRBV6-1	TRBJ2-5	TRBD1	CAIKRGQGYEETQYF	TGTGCCATCAAAAGGGGACAGGGTTATGAGGAGACCCAGTACTTC
once	TRBV10-1	TRBJ2-1	TRBD1	CASRNGQGTYNEQFF	TGCGCCAGCAGGAACGGACAGGGAACCTACAATGAGCAGTTCTTC
many	TRBV12-3/TRBV12-4	TRBJ2-7	NA	CASSFWAGTYEQYF	TGTGCCAGCAGTTTTTGGGCAGGTACCTACGAGCAGTACTTC